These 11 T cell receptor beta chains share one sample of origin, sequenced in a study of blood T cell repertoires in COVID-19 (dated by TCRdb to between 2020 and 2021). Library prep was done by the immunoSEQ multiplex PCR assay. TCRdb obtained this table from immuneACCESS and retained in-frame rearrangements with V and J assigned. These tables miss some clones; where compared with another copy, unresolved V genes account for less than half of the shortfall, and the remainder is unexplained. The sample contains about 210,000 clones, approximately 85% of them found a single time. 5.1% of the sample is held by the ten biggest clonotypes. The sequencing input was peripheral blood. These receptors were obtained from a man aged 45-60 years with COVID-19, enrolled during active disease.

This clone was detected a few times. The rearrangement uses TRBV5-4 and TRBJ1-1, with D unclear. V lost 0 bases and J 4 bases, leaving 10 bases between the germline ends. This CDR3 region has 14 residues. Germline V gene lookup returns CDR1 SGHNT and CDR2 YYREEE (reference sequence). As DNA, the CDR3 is TGTGCCAGCAGCTTGGGCAGTGGCGGCACTGAAGCTTTCTTT. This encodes CASSLGSGGTEAFF.

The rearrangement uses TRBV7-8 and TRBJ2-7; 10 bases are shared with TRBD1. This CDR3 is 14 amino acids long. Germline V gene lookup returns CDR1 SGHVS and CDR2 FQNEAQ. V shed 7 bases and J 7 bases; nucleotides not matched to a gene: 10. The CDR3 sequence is CASNPGQGRQEQYF. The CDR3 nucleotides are TGTGCCAGCAACCCGGGACAGGGGCGTCAAGAGCAGTACTTC.

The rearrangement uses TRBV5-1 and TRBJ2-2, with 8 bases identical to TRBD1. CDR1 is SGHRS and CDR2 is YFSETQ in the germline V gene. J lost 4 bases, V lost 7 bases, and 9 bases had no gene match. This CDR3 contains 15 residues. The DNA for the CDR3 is TGCGCCAGCTTTTTAGACAGGGGAAGCACCGGGGAGCTGTTTTTT. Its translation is CASFLDRGSTGELFF.

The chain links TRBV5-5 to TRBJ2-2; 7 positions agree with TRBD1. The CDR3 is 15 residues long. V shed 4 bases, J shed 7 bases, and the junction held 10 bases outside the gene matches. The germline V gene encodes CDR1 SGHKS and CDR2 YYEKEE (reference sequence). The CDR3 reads CASSPLTGKNGELFF. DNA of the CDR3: TGTGCCAGCAGCCCGTTGACAGGGAAAAACGGGGAGCTGTTTTTT.

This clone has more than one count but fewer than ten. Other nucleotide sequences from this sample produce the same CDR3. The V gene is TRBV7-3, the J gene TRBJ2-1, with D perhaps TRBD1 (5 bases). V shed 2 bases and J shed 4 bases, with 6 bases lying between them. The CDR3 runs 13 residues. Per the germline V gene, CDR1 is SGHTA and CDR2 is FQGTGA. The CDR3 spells CASSLGAYNEQFF. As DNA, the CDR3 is TGTGCCAGCAGCTTAGGGGCGTACAATGAGCAGTTCTTC.

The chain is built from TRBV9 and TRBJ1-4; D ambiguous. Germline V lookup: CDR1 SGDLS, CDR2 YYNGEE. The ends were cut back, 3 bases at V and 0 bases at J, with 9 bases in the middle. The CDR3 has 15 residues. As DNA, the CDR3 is TGTGCCAGCAGCGCCACGACAACAACTAATGAAAAACTGTTTTTT. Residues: CASSATTTTNEKLFF.

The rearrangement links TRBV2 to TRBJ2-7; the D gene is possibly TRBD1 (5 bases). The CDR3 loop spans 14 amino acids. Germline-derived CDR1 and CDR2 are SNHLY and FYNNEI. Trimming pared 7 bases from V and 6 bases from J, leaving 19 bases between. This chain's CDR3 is CASMLVPRGAEQYF. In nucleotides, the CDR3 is TGTGCCAGCATGTTGGTCCCTAGGGGCGCCGAGCAGTACTTC.

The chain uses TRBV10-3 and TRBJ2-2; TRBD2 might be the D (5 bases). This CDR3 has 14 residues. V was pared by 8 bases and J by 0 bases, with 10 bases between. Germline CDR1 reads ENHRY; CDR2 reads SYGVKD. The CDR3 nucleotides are TGTGCCATCCGGCCCGGGACGAACACCGGGGAGCTGTTTTTT. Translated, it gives CAIRPGTNTGELFF.

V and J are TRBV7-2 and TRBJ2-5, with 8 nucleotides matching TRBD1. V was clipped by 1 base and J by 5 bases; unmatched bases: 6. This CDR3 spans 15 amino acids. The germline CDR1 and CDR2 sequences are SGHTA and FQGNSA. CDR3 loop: CASSLGTGRGETQYF. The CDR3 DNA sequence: TGTGCCAGCAGCTTAGGGACAGGGAGAGGGGAGACCCAGTACTTC.

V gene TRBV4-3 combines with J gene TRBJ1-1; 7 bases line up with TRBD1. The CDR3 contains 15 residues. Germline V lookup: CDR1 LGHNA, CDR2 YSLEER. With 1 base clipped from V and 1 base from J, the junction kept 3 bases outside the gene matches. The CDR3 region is CASSQGDSWNTEAFF. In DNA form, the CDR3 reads TGCGCCAGCAGCCAAGGGGACAGTTGGAACACTGAAGCTTTCTTT.

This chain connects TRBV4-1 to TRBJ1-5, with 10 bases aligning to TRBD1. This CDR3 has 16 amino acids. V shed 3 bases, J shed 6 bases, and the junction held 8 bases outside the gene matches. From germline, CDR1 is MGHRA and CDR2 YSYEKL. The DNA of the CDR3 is TGCGCCAGCAGCCAGACGGGACAGGGGTTAAGTCAGCCCCAGCATTTT. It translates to CASSQTGQGLSQPQHF.